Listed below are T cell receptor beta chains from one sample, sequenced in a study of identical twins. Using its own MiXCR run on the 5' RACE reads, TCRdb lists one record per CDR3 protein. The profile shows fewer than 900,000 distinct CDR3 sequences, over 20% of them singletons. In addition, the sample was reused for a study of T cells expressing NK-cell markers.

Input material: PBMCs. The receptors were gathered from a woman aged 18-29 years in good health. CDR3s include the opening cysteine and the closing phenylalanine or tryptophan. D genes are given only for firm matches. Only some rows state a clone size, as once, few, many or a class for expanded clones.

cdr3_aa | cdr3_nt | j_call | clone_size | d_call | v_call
CSARGTANEKLFF | TGCAGTGCTAGAGGGACCGCTAATGAAAAACTGTTTTTT | TRBJ1-4 | few | NA | TRBV20-1
CASSFQNSGYEKLFF | TGTGCCAGCAGCTTCCAGAATAGCGGGTATGAAAAACTGTTTTTT | TRBJ1-4 | many | NA | TRBV5-6
CSATSGYSETQYF | TGCAGTGCGACTTCAGGGTATTCGGAGACCCAGTACTTC | TRBJ2-5 | few | NA | TRBV20-1
CASSQVPSGIVYEQYF | TGCGCCAGCAGCCAAGTACCCAGCGGGATAGTCTACGAGCAGTACTTC | TRBJ2-7 | few | TRBD2 | TRBV4-3
CASRPTGGYEQYF | TGTGCCAGCAGACCCACAGGGGGCTACGAGCAGTACTTC | TRBJ2-7 | many | TRBD1 | TRBV12-3/TRBV12-4
CASSRTSGLKGTDTQYF | TGTGCCAGCAGTCGGACTAGCGGCCTCAAAGGGACAGATACGCAGTATTTT | TRBJ2-3 | few | TRBD2 | TRBV12-3/TRBV12-4
CSASLAAGTQYF | TGCAGTGCTTCACTAGCCGCGGGGACCCAGTACTTC | TRBJ2-5 | few | NA | TRBV20-1
CASSSRAATSGNYNEQFF | TGTGCCAGCAGCTCGCGGGCAGCGACTAGCGGGAATTACAATGAGCAGTTCTTC | TRBJ2-1 | NA | TRBD2 | TRBV7-7
CSASRISSYNEQFF | TGCAGTGCTAGTAGGATTAGCTCCTACAATGAGCAGTTCTTC | TRBJ2-1 | few | NA | TRBV20-1
CASSLTVPEQFF | TGTGCCAGCAGTTTGACCGTTCCTGAGCAGTTCTTC | TRBJ2-1 | many | NA | TRBV12-3/TRBV12-4
CASSHVSGIEQFF | TGCGCCAGCAGCCACGTCAGTGGTATTGAGCAGTTCTTC | TRBJ2-1 | NA | NA | TRBV4-3
CASSPGLGGGSRNNEQFF | TGTGCCAGCAGTCCCGGACTTGGTGGCGGGTCCAGAAACAATGAGCAGTTCTTC | TRBJ2-1 | NA | NA | TRBV12-3/TRBV12-4
CASSLEIAAQETQYF | TGTGCCAGCAGCTTGGAGATAGCGGCACAAGAGACCCAGTACTTC | TRBJ2-5 | few | NA | TRBV5-5
CASGRTGNDSPLHF | TGTGCTAGTGGCAGGACAGGGAACGATTCACCCCTCCACTTT | TRBJ1-6 | NA | TRBD1 | TRBV12-5
CASSNAVWTGKAYEQYF | TGTGCCAGCAGTAATGCTGTTTGGACAGGGAAAGCCTACGAGCAGTACTTC | TRBJ2-7 | NA | TRBD1 | TRBV6-1
CASSISPGGRQFF | TGCGCCAGCAGCATCTCACCGGGCGGGAGGCAGTTCTTC | TRBJ2-1 | NA | TRBD2 | TRBV4-3
CASSPETGGMGNQPQHF | TGTGCCAGCAGTCCAGAGACAGGGGGCATGGGCAATCAGCCCCAGCATTTT | TRBJ1-5 | NA | TRBD1 | TRBV12-3/TRBV12-4
CASTRTGDWSGANVLTF | TGTGCCAGCACCAGGACAGGGGATTGGTCTGGGGCCAACGTCCTGACTTTC | TRBJ2-6 | NA | TRBD1 | TRBV13
CASHLGHEGGTQYF | TGTGCCAGCCACCTAGGCCATGAGGGTGGGACCCAGTACTTC | TRBJ2-5 | NA | NA | TRBV7-2
CASSLTSGESPLHF | TGTGCCAGCAGCTTAACCTCAGGGGAATCACCCCTCCACTTT | TRBJ1-6 | NA | NA | TRBV7-2
CARGGPTGANVLTF | TGTGCCAGGGGGGGGCCTACTGGGGCCAACGTCCTGACTTTC | TRBJ2-6 | NA | NA | TRBV2
CSIGLRGNYGYTF | TGCAGCATTGGCTTGAGAGGGAACTATGGCTACACCTTC | TRBJ1-2 | NA | NA | TRBV20-1